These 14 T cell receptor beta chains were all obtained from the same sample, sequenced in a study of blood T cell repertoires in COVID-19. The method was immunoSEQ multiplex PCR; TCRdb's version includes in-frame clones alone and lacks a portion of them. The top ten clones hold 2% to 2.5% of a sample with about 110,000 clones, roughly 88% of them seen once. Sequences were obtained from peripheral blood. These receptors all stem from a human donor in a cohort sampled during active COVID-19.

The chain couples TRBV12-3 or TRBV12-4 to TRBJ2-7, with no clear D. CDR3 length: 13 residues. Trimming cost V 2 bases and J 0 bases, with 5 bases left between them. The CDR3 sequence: CASSLPHSYEQYF. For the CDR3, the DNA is TGTGCCAGCAGTTTACCCCACTCCTACGAGCAGTACTTC.

CDR3 region: CASTTGQGENIKKDYEQYF. The CDR3, as DNA: TGTGCCAGCACCACAGGACAGGGGGAAAACATCAAAAAGGACTACGAGCAGTACTTC. The chain is built from TRBV2 and TRBJ2-7; 10 bases are a match to TRBD1. CDR3 length: 19 residues. Looked up from germline, CDR1 is SNHLY and CDR2 is FYNNEI. J lost 3 bases, V lost 7 bases, and 21 bases had no gene match.

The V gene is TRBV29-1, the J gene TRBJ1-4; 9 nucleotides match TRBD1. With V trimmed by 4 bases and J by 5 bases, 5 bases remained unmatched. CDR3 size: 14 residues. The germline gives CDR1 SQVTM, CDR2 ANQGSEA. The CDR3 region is CSVGDREGNEKLFF. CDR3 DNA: TGCAGCGTTGGGGACAGGGAAGGAAATGAAAAACTGTTTTTT.

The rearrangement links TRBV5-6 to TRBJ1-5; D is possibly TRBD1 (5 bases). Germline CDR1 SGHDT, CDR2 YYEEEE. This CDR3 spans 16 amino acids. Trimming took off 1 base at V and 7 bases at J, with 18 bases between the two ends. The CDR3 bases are TGTGCCAGCAGCTTGTCGCGGACAAACCTCTTACAGCCCCAGCATTTT. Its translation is CASSLSRTNLLQPQHF.

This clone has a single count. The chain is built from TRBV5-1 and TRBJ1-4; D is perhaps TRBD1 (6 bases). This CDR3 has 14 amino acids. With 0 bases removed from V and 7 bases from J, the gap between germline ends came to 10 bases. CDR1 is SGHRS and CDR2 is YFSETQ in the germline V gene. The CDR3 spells CASSLVQGGEKLFF. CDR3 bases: TGCGCCAGCAGCTTGGTACAGGGTGGTGAAAAACTGTTTTTT.

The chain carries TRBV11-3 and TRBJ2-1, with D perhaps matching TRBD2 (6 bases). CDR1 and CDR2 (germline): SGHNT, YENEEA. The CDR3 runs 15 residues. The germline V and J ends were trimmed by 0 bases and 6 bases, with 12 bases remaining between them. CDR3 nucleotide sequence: TGTGCCAGCAGCTTAGAGGGCGGGACCACCAATGAGCAGTTCTTC. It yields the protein CASSLEGGTTNEQFF.

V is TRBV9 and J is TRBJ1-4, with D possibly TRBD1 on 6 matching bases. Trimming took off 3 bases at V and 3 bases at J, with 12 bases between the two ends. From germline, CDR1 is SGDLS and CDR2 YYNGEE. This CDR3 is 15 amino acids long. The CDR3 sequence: CASSEQGSANEKLFF. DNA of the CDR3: TGTGCCAGCAGCGAACAGGGCTCGGCTAATGAAAAACTGTTTTTT.

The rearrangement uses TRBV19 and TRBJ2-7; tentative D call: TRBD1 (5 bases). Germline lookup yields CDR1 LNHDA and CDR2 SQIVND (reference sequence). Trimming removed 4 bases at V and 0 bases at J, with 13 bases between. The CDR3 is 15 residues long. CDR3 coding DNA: TGTGCCAGTAGTACCGCAGGGTACAGCTCCTACGAGCAGTACTTC. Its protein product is CASSTAGYSSYEQYF.

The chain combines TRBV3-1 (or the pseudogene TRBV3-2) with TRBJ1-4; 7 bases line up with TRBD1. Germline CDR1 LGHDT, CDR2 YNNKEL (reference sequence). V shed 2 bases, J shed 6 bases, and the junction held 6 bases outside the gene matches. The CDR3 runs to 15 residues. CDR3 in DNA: TGTGCCAGCAGCCAATCACAGGGGCTTGATGAAAAACTGTTTTTT. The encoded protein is CASSQSQGLDEKLFF.

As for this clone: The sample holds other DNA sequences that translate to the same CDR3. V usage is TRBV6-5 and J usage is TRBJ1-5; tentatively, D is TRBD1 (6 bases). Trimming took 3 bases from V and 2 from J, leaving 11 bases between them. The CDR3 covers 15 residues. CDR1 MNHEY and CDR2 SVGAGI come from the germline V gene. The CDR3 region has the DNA TGTGCCAGCAGTTATTCGGACAGTCGCAATCAGCCCCAGCATTTT. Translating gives CASSYSDSRNQPQHF.

The CDR3 sequence is CASSRQEVGGRVYEQYF. The CDR3 DNA reads as TGTGCCAGCAGCCGACAAGAAGTCGGCGGGAGGGTCTACGAGCAGTACTTC. The V call is TRBV3-1 (or the pseudogene TRBV3-2), the J call TRBJ2-7, with 9 bases identical to TRBD2. V dropped 4 bases and J dropped 3; count of bases not matched to a gene: 13. CDR3 size: 17 residues. Germline V lookup: CDR1 LGHDT, CDR2 YNNKEL (reference sequence).

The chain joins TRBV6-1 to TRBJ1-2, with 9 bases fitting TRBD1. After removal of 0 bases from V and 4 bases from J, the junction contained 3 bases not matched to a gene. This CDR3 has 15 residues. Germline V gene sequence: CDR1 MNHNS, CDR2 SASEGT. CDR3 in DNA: TGTGCCAGCAGTGAAGCGACGACAGGGGGCTATGGCTACACCTTC. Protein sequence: CASSEATTGGYGYTF.

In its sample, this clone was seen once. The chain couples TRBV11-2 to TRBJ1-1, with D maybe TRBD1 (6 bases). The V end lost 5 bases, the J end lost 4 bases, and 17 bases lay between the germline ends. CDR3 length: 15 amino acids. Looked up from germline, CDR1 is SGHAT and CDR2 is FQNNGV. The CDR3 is CASSPLDQGSTEAFF. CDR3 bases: TGTGCCAGCAGCCCGCTAGATCAGGGGAGCACTGAAGCTTTCTTT.

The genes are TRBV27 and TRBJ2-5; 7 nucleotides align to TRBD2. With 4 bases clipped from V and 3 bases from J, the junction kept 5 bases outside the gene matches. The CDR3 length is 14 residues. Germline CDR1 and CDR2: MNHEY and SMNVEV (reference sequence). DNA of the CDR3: TGTGCCAGCAGTTCCGGACTAGAGAAAGAGACCCAGTACTTC. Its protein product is CASSSGLEKETQYF.